These 25 T cell receptor beta chains were sequenced from one sample in a study of T cell responses to AZD1222 COVID-19 vaccine. Data came from immunoSEQ multiplex PCR; TCRdb stores just in-frame clones and leaves some out. Of 170,000 or so clones in the sample, 90% are singletons; the top ten hold less than 1.6%. Sequenced here: peripheral blood, sampled on day 0 of AZD1222 vaccination. The origin of the receptors is an adult in good health.

Points on this clone: One end of the junction does not line up with germline, which may come from a read error. This chain uses TRBV7-7 with TRBJ1-4, with D uncertain. Germline V lookup: CDR1 SSHAT, CDR2 FNYEAQ (reference sequence). The CDR3 runs 15 residues. The CDR3 sequence: CASSPSRAANEKLFF. The CDR3 coding sequence is TGTGCTAGCAGCCCCAGCCGGGCCGCTAATGAAAAACTGTTTTTT.

The genes are TRBV11-2 and TRBJ2-1; TRBD2 is a possible D gene (6 bases). The length of the CDR3 is 12 residues. The germline V and J ends were trimmed by 4 bases and 9 bases, with 10 bases remaining between them. Germline V gene lookup returns CDR1 SGHAT and CDR2 FQNNGV. The CDR3 coding sequence is TGTGCCAGCAGCTCCGGGGGTGGTGAGCAGTTCTTC. This gives the protein CASSSGGGEQFF.

The chain joins TRBV4-1 to TRBJ1-2; a weak D match, TRBD1 (6 bases). The CDR3 length is 16 residues. Trimming stripped 4 bases from V and 0 bases from J, with 15 bases between. Germline-derived CDR1 and CDR2 are MGHRA and YSYEKL. CDR3 loop: CASSPRGGRANYGYTF. As DNA, the CDR3 is TGCGCCAGCAGCCCCCGAGGGGGGAGAGCTAACTATGGCTACACCTTC.

This clone appeared a single time. The V call is TRBV7-2, the J call TRBJ2-1; D is unresolved. The V end was cut by 1 base, the J end by 10 bases, with 14 bases between. CDR1 and CDR2 (germline): SGHTA, FQGNSA. The length of the CDR3 is 14 residues. The CDR3 sequence: CASSLVVWGTEQFF. CDR3 DNA: TGTGCCAGCAGCTTAGTCGTCTGGGGAACCGAGCAGTTCTTC.

The V gene is TRBV2, the J gene TRBJ2-5; 7 bases fit TRBD1. The CDR3 is made up of 12 amino acids. Trimming took 6 bases from V and 3 from J; bases not matched to a gene: 1. Germline-derived CDR1 and CDR2 are SNHLY and FYNNEI. In nucleotides, the CDR3 is TGTGCCAGCAGGGACAGGAAAGAGACCCAGTACTTC. Protein sequence: CASRDRKETQYF.

This chain connects TRBV4-1 to TRBJ2-5; 10 nucleotides align to TRBD2. Germline trimming cut 2 bases from V and 5 bases from J; bases unmatched to any gene: 5. This CDR3 spans 15 amino acids. The germline CDR1 and CDR2 sequences are MGHRA and YSYEKL. CDR3 nucleotides: TGCGCCAGCAGCCAACAGAGCGGGGGGGCCGAGACCCAGTACTTC. Its protein product is CASSQQSGGAETQYF.

The V and J genes are TRBV7-4 and TRBJ1-1; TRBD1 matches 7 bases. This CDR3 has 18 amino acids. Trimming at V came to 2 bases and at J to 3 bases, leaving 15 bases not matched to a gene. Germline values: CDR1 SGHVT, CDR2 SQSDAQ. The CDR3 DNA is TGTGCCAGCAGCTTAAAAATGTGGGACAGATTTGTGGACACTGAAGCTTTCTTT. It specifies CASSLKMWDRFVDTEAFF.

J is TRBJ1-1 and V is TRBV18; a weak D match, TRBD1 (5 bases). The CDR3 consists of 14 residues. Germline CDR1 reads KGHSH; CDR2 reads LQKENI. The V end was cut by 6 bases, the J end by 6 bases, with 17 bases between. Here the CDR3 reads CASSLRVHIPEAFF. The CDR3, as DNA: TGTGCCAGCTCGCTCAGGGTACATATCCCTGAAGCTTTCTTT.

The V gene is TRBV28, the J gene TRBJ1-5, with D hard to call. Germline V gene lookup returns CDR1 MDHEN and CDR2 SYDVKM. Trimming pared 2 bases from V and 7 bases from J, leaving 6 bases between. The CDR3 is 12 amino acids. The CDR3 here is CASSLLLQPQHF. The DNA of the CDR3 is TGTGCCAGCAGTTTACTCCTACAGCCCCAGCATTTT.

The rearrangement links TRBV28 to TRBJ1-1; TRBD1 might be the D (5 bases). V was cut by 0 bases and J by 0 bases, with 8 bases left in between. Germline lookup yields CDR1 MDHEN and CDR2 SYDVKM. This CDR3 region has 15 residues. The CDR3 region is CASSLWGEVNTEAFF. Here the CDR3 DNA reads TGTGCCAGCAGTTTATGGGGGGAAGTGAACACTGAAGCTTTCTTT.

CDR3 in amino acids: CASSQGTGGMYGYTF. In DNA, the CDR3 is TGTGCCAGCAGCCAAGGGACAGGGGGAATGTATGGCTACACCTTC. This sequence joins TRBV3-1 (or the pseudogene TRBV3-2) and TRBJ1-2, with TRBD1 identical over 10 bases. This CDR3 has 15 residues. V dropped 1 base and J dropped 5; count of bases not matched to a gene: 4. From germline, CDR1 is LGHDT and CDR2 YNNKEL (reference sequence).

This rearrangement joins TRBV5-1 to TRBJ1-2, with D maybe TRBD1 (6 bases). This CDR3 is built from 14 residues. The V end was cut by 4 bases, the J end by 8 bases, with 18 bases between. Germline V lookup: CDR1 SGHRS, CDR2 YFSETQ. CDR3 sequence reads: CASSPLDSYMGYTF. DNA for the CDR3: TGCGCCAGCAGCCCCCTGGACAGTTATATGGGCTACACCTTC. The entire variable domain, with the rest obtained from reference TRBV5-1 and TRBJ1-2, is as follows: KAGVTQTPRYLIKTRGQQVTLSCSPISGHRSVSWYQQTPGQGLQFLFEYFSETQRNKGNFPGRFSGRQFSNSRSEMNVSTLELGDSALYLCASSPLDSYMGYTFGSGTRLTVV.

The chain has TRBV6-5 and TRBJ1-2; D ambiguous. Germline CDR1 is MNHEY and CDR2 is SVGAGI. This CDR3 is built from 15 residues. Deletions cut 6 bases from V and 5 bases from J, with 19 bases between. CDR3 loop: CASRDREESRYGYTF. The CDR3, as DNA: TGTGCCAGCAGAGATAGGGAAGAATCCCGATATGGCTACACCTTC.

This sequence joins TRBV7-9 and TRBJ1-4; weak D call: TRBD1 (6 bases). Germline V gives CDR1 SEHNR, CDR2 FQNEAQ (reference sequence). V lost 3 bases to trimming and J lost 5 bases, with 10 bases between them. The CDR3 length is 14 residues. CDR3 in DNA: TGTGCCAGCAGCTTGGGGGCAGGAAATGAAAAACTGTTTTTT. As protein: CASSLGAGNEKLFF.

The V call is TRBV6-5, the J call TRBJ1-1, with a tentative D call TRBD1 (6 bases). CDR1 is MNHEY, CDR2 SVGAGI, per germline. The CDR3 is 14 amino acids. Deletions cut 5 bases from V and 1 base from J, with 11 bases between. In DNA form, the CDR3 reads TGTGCCAGCAGTAGGGACATTGAGAACACTGAAGCTTTCTTT. Protein: CASSRDIENTEAFF.

This chain connects TRBV18 to TRBJ1-3; D not resolved. Germline values: CDR1 KGHSH, CDR2 LQKENI. Trimming pared 3 bases from V and 0 bases from J, leaving 15 bases between. The CDR3 has 17 amino acids. Here the CDR3 DNA reads TGTGCCAGCTCACCGCTCGGTCACGATAACTCTGGAAACACCATATATTTT. This gives the protein CASSPLGHDNSGNTIYF.

The gene calls are TRBV27 and TRBJ1-2; tentatively, D is TRBD1 (5 bases). Germline CDR1 MNHEY, CDR2 SMNVEV (reference sequence). The V and J ends lost 6 bases and 7 bases respectively, with 15 bases between them. The CDR3 has 13 amino acids. CDR3 nucleotide sequence: TGTGCCAGCAGGCGCAGGGAAGGTGGTGGCTACACCTTC. Amino acids: CASRRREGGGYTF.

This chain connects TRBV2 to TRBJ2-1; D perhaps matches TRBD1 (5 bases). CDR1 and CDR2 from the germline V gene are SNHLY and FYNNEI. The CDR3 runs to 13 residues. The ends were cut back, 6 bases at V and 9 bases at J, with 15 bases in the middle. The CDR3 DNA reads TGTGCCAGCAGGAGCGTGACAGTTGCTGAGCAGTTCTTC. Translating gives CASRSVTVAEQFF.

V gene TRBV11-1 combines with J gene TRBJ2-1, with D possibly being TRBD1 (6 bases). V was shortened by 5 bases and J by 10 bases, with 15 bases between the two germline ends. The CDR3 sequence is 13 residues long. CDR1 is SGHAT and CDR2 is FQDESV in the germline V gene (reference sequence). CDR3 DNA sequence: TGTGCCAGCAGCCTTACAGGGTATAACGAGCAGTTCTTC. This translates into CASSLTGYNEQFF. The complete variable domain, with remaining parts taken from reference TRBV11-1 and TRBJ2-1, reads EAEVAQSPRYKITEKSQAVAFWCDPISGHATLYWYRQILGQGPELLVQFQDESVVDDSQLPKDRFSAERLKGVDSTLKIQPAELGDSAMYLCASSLTGYNEQFFGPGTRLTVL.

This chain links TRBV4-1 with TRBJ1-2; no clear D gene. Trimming cost V 3 bases and J 4 bases, with 9 bases left between them. The CDR3 covers 13 residues. Per the germline V gene, CDR1 is MGHRA and CDR2 is YSYEKL. The CDR3 spells CASSQEEGYGYTF. DNA for the CDR3: TGCGCCAGCAGCCAGGAAGAAGGCTATGGCTACACCTTC.

This clone occurred once. The gene calls are TRBV18 and TRBJ2-3; 10 bases line up with TRBD2. The CDR3 is 18 residues long. Germline V gene data show CDR1 as KGHSH and CDR2 as LQKENI. The junction had 15 bases not matched to a gene; V was cut back by 3 bases and J by 6 bases. The CDR3 here is CASSPRVAGGPTADTQYF. CDR3 in DNA: TGTGCCAGCTCACCCCGGGTAGCGGGGGGACCGACAGCCGATACGCAGTATTTT.

V gene TRBV27 combines with J gene TRBJ2-7; D is uncertain. Trimming stripped 3 bases from V and 2 bases from J, with 11 bases between. This CDR3 region has 14 residues. Germline assignment: CDR1 MNHEY and CDR2 SMNVEV (reference sequence). CDR3 bases: TGTGCCAGCAGTTTTGCCACTGCAGCCTACGAGCAGTACTTC. Amino acid sequence: CASSFATAAYEQYF.

This chain connects TRBV5-8 to TRBJ2-1; weak D call: TRBD2 (6 bases). The CDR3 is 15 amino acids. Germline-derived CDR1 and CDR2 are SGHTS and YDEGEE. The V end lost 6 bases, the J end lost 4 bases, and 17 bases lay between the germline ends. CDR3 in amino acids: CASTLGLAAYNEQFF. The CDR3 nucleotides read TGTGCCAGCACCCTGGGCTTAGCGGCTTACAATGAGCAGTTCTTC.

This chain joins TRBV6-5 and TRBJ2-6; D not resolved. CDR1 and CDR2 (germline): MNHEY, SVGAGI. V was shortened by 8 bases and J by 0 bases, with 5 bases between the two germline ends. The CDR3 covers 13 residues. The CDR3 loop reads CASVDSGANVLTF. CDR3 nucleotides: TGTGCCAGCGTGGACTCTGGGGCCAACGTCCTGACTTTC.

The chain recombines TRBV7-2 with TRBJ1-1; tentative D call: TRBD1 (6 bases). From germline, CDR1 is SGHTA and CDR2 FQGNSA. The V and J ends lost 5 bases and 1 base respectively, with 14 bases between them. This CDR3 has 15 residues. CDR3 residues: CASSPNRAGNTEAFF. Here the CDR3 DNA reads TGTGCCAGCAGCCCAAACAGGGCTGGGAACACTGAAGCTTTCTTT.